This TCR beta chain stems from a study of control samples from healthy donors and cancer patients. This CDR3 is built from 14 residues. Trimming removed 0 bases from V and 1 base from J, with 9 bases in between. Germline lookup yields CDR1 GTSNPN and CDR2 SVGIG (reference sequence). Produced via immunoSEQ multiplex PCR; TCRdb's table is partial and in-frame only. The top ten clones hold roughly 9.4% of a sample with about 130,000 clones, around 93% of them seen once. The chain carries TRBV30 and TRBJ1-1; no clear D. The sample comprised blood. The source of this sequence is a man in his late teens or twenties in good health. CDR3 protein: CAWSVRWENTEAFF. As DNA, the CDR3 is TGTGCCTGGAGTGTACGTTGGGAGAACACTGAAGCTTTCTTT. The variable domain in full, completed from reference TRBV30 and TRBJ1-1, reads SQTIHQWPATLVQPVGSPLSLECTVEGTSNPNLYWYRQAAGRGLQLLFYSVGIGQISSEVPQNLSASRPQDRQFILSSKKLLLSDSGFYLCAWSVRWENTEAFFGQGTRLTVV.